These T cell receptor beta chains were read from a single sample in a study of identical twins. TCRdb recomputed calls from the 5' RACE reads with MiXCR, one row per CDR3 protein. In the table there are about 530,000 distinct CDR3 sequences, under 25% of which are singletons. This same sample was also taken into another study, of yellow fever vaccine responses in identical twins.

Sequencing was performed on CD4+ T cells sorted from blood. The receptors shown here come from a woman between 18 and 29 years old in good health. CDR3s include the opening cysteine and the closing phenylalanine or tryptophan. A D gene is named only where the DNA matches it firmly. Some rows mark clone size as missing; the rest say once, few, many or name a class of expanded clone.

J gene: TRBJ2-1
clone size: .
V gene: TRBV20-1
D gene: .
CDR3 protein: CSARGGPEQFF
CDR3 DNA: TGCAGTGCTAGAGGGGGTCCTGAGCAGTTCTTC

J gene: TRBJ2-1
clone size: many
V gene: TRBV2
D gene: TRBD2
CDR3 protein: CASSEGASGLSYNEQFF
CDR3 DNA: TGTGCCAGCAGTGAAGGCGCTAGCGGACTCTCCTACAATGAGCAGTTCTTC

J gene: TRBJ2-7
clone size: .
V gene: TRBV12-3/TRBV12-4
D gene: TRBD1
CDR3 protein: CASSLGGQIYEQYF
CDR3 DNA: TGTGCCAGCAGTTTAGGGGGACAGATCTACGAGCAGTACTTC

J gene: TRBJ2-1
clone size: many
V gene: TRBV24-1
D gene: .
CDR3 protein: CATGVSYNEQFF
CDR3 DNA: TGTGCCACCGGGGTGTCCTACAATGAGCAGTTCTTC

J gene: TRBJ2-1
clone size: .
V gene: TRBV4-1
D gene: TRBD2
CDR3 protein: CASSQGTSGGFSYNELFF
CDR3 DNA: TGCGCCAGCAGCCAGGGGACTAGCGGGGGTTTTTCCTACAATGAGCTGTTCTTC

J gene: TRBJ2-4
clone size: few
V gene: TRBV29-1
D gene: .
CDR3 protein: CSVWDRENIQYF
CDR3 DNA: TGCAGCGTTTGGGACCGAGAAAACATTCAGTACTTC

J gene: TRBJ2-3
clone size: once
V gene: TRBV2
D gene: TRBD1
CDR3 protein: CASSRDRGGDTQYF
CDR3 DNA: TGTGCCAGCAGTCGGGACAGGGGAGGGGATACGCAGTATTTT

J gene: TRBJ1-2
clone size: few
V gene: TRBV6-5
D gene: .
CDR3 protein: CASSYLQEGNGYTF
CDR3 DNA: TGTGCCAGCAGTTACCTACAGGAAGGGAATGGCTACACCTTC

J gene: TRBJ1-1
clone size: few
V gene: TRBV9
D gene: TRBD1
CDR3 protein: CASSVAGGNTEAFF
CDR3 DNA: TGTGCCAGCAGCGTAGCAGGGGGGAACACTGAAGCTTTCTTT

J gene: TRBJ2-2
clone size: few
V gene: TRBV15
D gene: TRBD1
CDR3 protein: CATSRRGQVANTGELFF
CDR3 DNA: TGTGCCACCAGCAGGAGGGGGCAGGTCGCGAACACCGGGGAGCTGTTTTTT

J gene: TRBJ2-1
clone size: .
V gene: TRBV2
D gene: TRBD1
CDR3 protein: CASTSQTGAMYNEQFF
CDR3 DNA: TGTGCCAGCACCTCGCAGACAGGGGCCATGTACAATGAGCAGTTCTTC

J gene: TRBJ1-2
clone size: few
V gene: TRBV7-2
D gene: .
CDR3 protein: CASSLVTTYYGYTF
CDR3 DNA: TGTGCCAGCAGCTTAGTGACTACTTACTATGGCTACACCTTC

J gene: TRBJ2-5
clone size: .
V gene: TRBV6-5
D gene: TRBD2
CDR3 protein: CASSYSGLAGKETQYF
CDR3 DNA: TGTGCCAGCAGTTACTCCGGACTAGCGGGAAAAGAGACCCAGTACTTC

J gene: TRBJ2-1
clone size: few
V gene: TRBV7-6
D gene: TRBD1
CDR3 protein: CASSLLIPGQGNNEQFF
CDR3 DNA: TGTGCCAGCAGCCTCCTGATACCGGGACAGGGCAACAATGAGCAGTTCTTC

J gene: TRBJ2-7
clone size: .
V gene: TRBV12-3/TRBV12-4
D gene: .
CDR3 protein: CASSLSTGGPYEQYF
CDR3 DNA: TGTGCCAGCAGTTTATCTACAGGAGGTCCCTACGAGCAGTACTTC

J gene: TRBJ2-4
clone size: few
V gene: TRBV28
D gene: .
CDR3 protein: CASSFQLRKNIQYF
CDR3 DNA: TGTGCCAGCAGTTTCCAATTGCGGAAAAACATTCAGTACTTC

J gene: TRBJ2-1
clone size: few
V gene: TRBV20-1
D gene: TRBD2
CDR3 protein: CSARGTSGAYNEQFF
CDR3 DNA: TGCAGTGCTAGAGGGACTAGCGGGGCCTACAATGAGCAGTTCTTC

J gene: TRBJ2-1
clone size: few
V gene: TRBV12-3/TRBV12-4
D gene: .
CDR3 protein: CASSFRLTYNEQFF
CDR3 DNA: TGTGCCAGCAGTTTCAGGTTGACCTACAATGAGCAGTTCTTC

J gene: TRBJ1-4
clone size: few
V gene: TRBV5-1
D gene: .
CDR3 protein: CASAPQGQANEKLFF
CDR3 DNA: TGCGCCAGCGCCCCGCAGGGGCAGGCTAATGAAAAACTGTTTTTT

J gene: TRBJ1-6
clone size: .
V gene: TRBV27
D gene: .
CDR3 protein: CASLVGSPLHF
CDR3 DNA: TGTGCCAGCCTGGTTGGCTCACCCCTCCACTTT

J gene: TRBJ2-2
clone size: .
V gene: TRBV20-1
D gene: .
CDR3 protein: CSAKASGRTGELFF
CDR3 DNA: TGCAGTGCTAAGGCGTCAGGGCGAACCGGGGAGCTGTTTTTT

J gene: TRBJ2-1
clone size: .
V gene: TRBV4-1
D gene: .
CDR3 protein: CASSPSPDSNEQFF
CDR3 DNA: TGCGCCAGCAGCCCATCCCCGGACAGCAATGAGCAGTTCTTC

J gene: TRBJ2-3
clone size: .
V gene: TRBV10-3
D gene: TRBD2
CDR3 protein: CAISLAGSGTDTQYF
CDR3 DNA: TGTGCCATCAGTTTAGCGGGAAGTGGCACAGATACGCAGTATTTT

J gene: TRBJ2-7
clone size: once
V gene: TRBV5-1
D gene: TRBD1
CDR3 protein: CASSFRTGLEQYF
CDR3 DNA: TGCGCCAGCAGCTTCCGGACAGGGTTGGAGCAGTACTTC

J gene: TRBJ2-2
clone size: .
V gene: TRBV10-3
D gene: .
CDR3 protein: CASSEQSTGELFF
CDR3 DNA: TGTGCCAGCAGTGAGCAGTCCACCGGGGAGCTGTTTTTT

J gene: TRBJ2-7
clone size: .
V gene: TRBV12-3/TRBV12-4
D gene: TRBD2
CDR3 protein: CASSDYSGTSGTELRF
CDR3 DNA: TGTGCCAGCAGTGATTACTCCGGGACTAGCGGGACTGAGCTGCGCTTC